These 24 T cell receptor beta chains originate from one sample sequenced in a study of shared clonotypes between healthy human individuals. Method: immunoSEQ multiplex PCR; TCRdb's copy keeps in-frame clones and lacks some. The sample has more than 2 million clones; roughly 94% are singletons. The specimen was naive CD4+ T cells sorted from blood. Subset here: CD45RA+ positively selected. The receptors were sampled from a man younger than 30 in good health.

The V gene is TRBV11-2, the J gene TRBJ2-5; D unclear. The CDR3 totals 15 residues. The germline gives CDR1 SGHAT, CDR2 FQNNGV. Deletions cut 3 bases from V and 2 bases from J, with 13 bases between. CDR3 nucleotide sequence: TGTGCCAGCAGCTTTAAGTTGGCGGCTCAAGAGACCCAGTACTTC. Translated, it gives CASSFKLAAQETQYF.

The V call is TRBV4-3, the J call TRBJ1-5; D remains ambiguous. Germline values: CDR1 LGHNA, CDR2 YSLEER. V lost 4 bases and J 6 bases, leaving 10 bases between the germline ends. CDR3 length equals 13 residues. CDR3 sequence reads: CASSLYLGQPQHF. CDR3 sequence (DNA): TGCGCCAGCAGCCTATACTTGGGTCAGCCCCAGCATTTT.

This chain connects TRBV29-1 to TRBJ2-3, with 8 bases lining up with TRBD2. Looked up from germline, CDR1 is SQVTM and CDR2 is ANQGSEA. The CDR3 spans 20 residues. V shed 7 bases and J 1 base; nucleotides not matched to a gene: 25. The DNA of the CDR3 is TGCAGCGCGGACCGGGGCCGCCGGGGGGCCCTGACTAGCGGCACAGATACGCAGTATTTT. The encoded protein is CSADRGRRGALTSGTDTQYF.

The CDR3 spells CASSGPNRVGSGANVLTF. In DNA, the CDR3 is TGTGCCAGCAGCGGCCCCAACAGGGTTGGGTCTGGGGCCAACGTCCTGACTTTC. This chain joins TRBV5-4 and TRBJ2-6; tentative D call: TRBD1 (6 bases). V lost 4 bases and J 1 base, leaving 18 bases between the germline ends. Germline loops: CDR1 SGHNT, CDR2 YYREEE (reference sequence). The CDR3 loop spans 18 amino acids.

This chain uses TRBV2 with TRBJ1-1; 8 bases align to TRBD1. The ends lost 8 bases at V and 0 bases at J; junction bases unmatched: 5. CDR3 size: 14 residues. CDR1 SNHLY and CDR2 FYNNEI come from the germline V gene. CDR3 nucleotide sequence: TGTGCCAGCGGAAAGGACAGGGTGAACACTGAAGCTTTCTTT. Protein sequence: CASGKDRVNTEAFF.

The chain uses TRBV9 and TRBJ2-5; 12 bases agree with TRBD2. Germline V CDR1 and CDR2: SGDLS, YYNGEE. V dropped 0 bases and J dropped 2; count of bases not matched to a gene: 8. The CDR3 loop spans 18 amino acids. CDR3 in DNA: TGTGCCAGCAGCGTAGGACTAGCGGGAGTTGGGTCTCAAGAGACCCAGTACTTC. This codes for CASSVGLAGVGSQETQYF.

This clone was found a few times. The genes are TRBV7-9 and TRBJ2-5, with 9 bases matching TRBD1. The closer fit of TRBJ2-7 to the DNA end suggests the J call may be wrong. Germline V gene data show CDR1 as SEHNR and CDR2 as FQNEAQ (reference sequence). The CDR3 runs to 15 residues. The CDR3, as DNA: TGTGCCAGCAGCCCGGGACAGGGAGGAGACTACGAGCAGTACTTC. This encodes CASSPGQGGDYEQYF.

As for this clone: Being one base from a much bigger clone, this may be a read error. The sample has other DNA sequences that encode this CDR3 too. This chain joins TRBV30 and TRBJ2-3; D uncertain. Germline V CDR1 and CDR2: GTSNPN, SVGIG (reference sequence). The V end lost 0 bases, the J end lost 0 bases, and 4 bases lay between the germline ends. The CDR3 extends over 13 amino acids. CDR3: CAWSVLSTDTQYF. The DNA for the CDR3 is TGTGCCTGGAGTGTACTCAGCACAGATACGCAGTATTTT.

V usage is TRBV18 and J usage is TRBJ1-2; the D is unclear. Germline CDR1 and CDR2: KGHSH and LQKENI. The CDR3 loop spans 17 amino acids. V was trimmed by 3 bases and J by 0 bases, leaving 17 bases between them. The CDR3 DNA sequence: TGTGCCAGCTCACCCCCCACCGGCGGTCGGTCTAACTATGGCTACACCTTC. It translates to CASSPPTGGRSNYGYTF.

The rearrangement links TRBV10-3 to TRBJ2-1; 13 bases line up with TRBD2. Germline V gives CDR1 ENHRY, CDR2 SYGVKD. There are 16 residues in the CDR3. J was trimmed by 7 bases and V by 5 bases; bases with no gene match: 8. The CDR3 coding sequence is TGTGCCATCAGTTCCTCCGGGACTAGCGGGGAAAATGAGCAGTTCTTC. It translates to CAISSSGTSGENEQFF.

The V call is TRBV6-1, the J call TRBJ2-7, with D uncertain. Per the germline V gene, CDR1 is MNHNS and CDR2 is SASEGT. The CDR3 totals 11 residues. Trimming cost V 7 bases and J 7 bases, with 11 bases left between them. The CDR3 coding sequence is TGTGCCAGCACTGGCGCGTGGGAGCAGTACTTC. Its protein is CASTGAWEQYF.

The gene calls are TRBV7-9 and TRBJ2-5; tentatively, D is TRBD1 (6 bases). The germline V gene has CDR1 SEHNR and CDR2 FQNEAQ (reference sequence). V was clipped by 3 bases and J by 5 bases, with 13 bases between them. There are 14 residues in the CDR3. In DNA, the CDR3 is TGTGCCAGCAGCTTCTTGGGGGCTGGGGAGACCCAGTACTTC. Its translation: CASSFLGAGETQYF.

This sequence joins TRBV21-1 and TRBJ2-2; TRBD2, the table's D call, was not compared with the DNA. TRBV21-1 constitutes a pseudogene. This CDR3 is 13 amino acids long. CDR3 amino acids: CASPKTGTGELFF. CDR3 coding DNA: TGTGCCAGCCCAAAAACGGGGACCGGGGAGCTGTTTTTT.

The chain employs TRBV6-1 and TRBJ2-7, with 8 bases identical to TRBD2. The V and J ends lost 6 bases and 6 bases, in that order; junction bases with no gene match: 4. The germline gives CDR1 MNHNS, CDR2 SASEGT. This CDR3 has 12 amino acids. This CDR3 reads CASRTSVAEQYF. CDR3 nucleotides: TGTGCCAGCAGGACTAGCGTGGCCGAGCAGTACTTC.

The J gene is TRBJ2-7, the V gene TRBV5-1, with TRBD1 identical over 9 bases. Germline V gives CDR1 SGHRS, CDR2 YFSETQ. V dropped 0 bases and J dropped 6; count of bases not matched to a gene: 7. The CDR3 has 15 residues. CDR3 DNA sequence: TGCGCCAGCAGCTTGGGAGGGACAGGGCCACTCGAGCAGTACTTC. Encoded protein: CASSLGGTGPLEQYF.

The chain carries TRBV6-4 and TRBJ1-2; 8 bases align to TRBD1. This CDR3 region has 14 residues. V dropped 5 bases and J dropped 6; count of bases not matched to a gene: 8. The germline V gene encodes CDR1 MRHNA and CDR2 SNTAGT. The CDR3 nucleotides are TGTGCCAGCAGTCCCGGACAGGGAGGGGATGGCTACACCTTC. Protein sequence: CASSPGQGGDGYTF.

The gene calls are TRBV6-5 and TRBJ2-2, with D hard to call. V lost 6 bases, J lost 6 bases, and 8 bases lay in between. The germline CDR1 and CDR2 sequences are MNHEY and SVGAGI. This CDR3 spans 12 amino acids. The CDR3, as DNA: TGTGCCAGCAGGATTATGCCCGGGGAGCTGTTTTTT. It codes for CASRIMPGELFF.

This chain joins TRBV19 and TRBJ2-1; maybe TRBD2 (6 bases). Trimming shortened V by 7 bases and J by 3 bases, and 13 bases separated the two germline ends. The CDR3 contains 14 residues. Germline values: CDR1 LNHDA, CDR2 SQIVND (reference sequence). Here the CDR3 DNA reads TGTGCCAGTATGGGGGGTAGCGGCTACAATGAGCAGTTCTTC. Translated: CASMGGSGYNEQFF.

CDR3 coding DNA: TGTGCCACCAGCAGAGGACGGACAGGGGCTAACTATGGCTACACCTTC. It codes for CATSRGRTGANYGYTF. The V and J genes are TRBV15 and TRBJ1-2; 9 bases match TRBD1. This CDR3 is built from 16 residues. Trimming took 1 base from V and 0 from J; bases not matched to a gene: 3. Germline assignment: CDR1 LNHNV and CDR2 YYDKDF (reference sequence).

This sequence joins TRBV14 and TRBJ1-2; unclear D gene. Germline CDR1 reads SGHDN; CDR2 reads FVKESK. Trimming pared 4 bases from V and 2 bases from J, leaving 8 bases between. This CDR3 region has 13 residues. The CDR3 coding sequence is TGTGCCAGCAGCCCCGTCCAAAACTATGGCTACACCTTC. This translates into CASSPVQNYGYTF.

Concerning this clone: A read error may explain this, as a much larger clone is one base away. The same CDR3 also results from other DNA sequences found in this sample. The CDR3 DNA is TGTGCCAGCTCACCACCTAACTATGGCTACACCTTC. Translated, it gives CASSPPNYGYTF. The chain has TRBV18 and TRBJ1-2; D is uncertain. Germline values: CDR1 KGHSH, CDR2 LQKENI. CDR3 length: 12 amino acids. The germline V and J ends were trimmed by 0 bases and 1 base, with 0 bases remaining between them.

This chain uses TRBV19 with TRBJ2-6; D gene ambiguous. This CDR3 contains 15 residues. Trimming stripped 3 bases from V and 5 bases from J, with 11 bases between. Germline values: CDR1 LNHDA, CDR2 SQIVND (reference sequence). CDR3 sequence (DNA): TGTGCCAGTAGTATTGGTGCAGGACGGGCCAACGTCCTGACTTTC. This gives the protein CASSIGAGRANVLTF. Full variable domain (outside the CDR3, taken from reference TRBV19 and TRBJ2-6): DGGITQSPKYLFRKEGQNVTLSCEQNLNHDAMYWYRQDPGQGLRLIYYSQIVNDFQKGDIAEGYSVSREKKESFPLTVTSAQKNPTAFYLCASSIGAGRANVLTFGAGSRLTVL.

The chain couples TRBV27 to TRBJ2-7, with D hard to call. Germline lookup yields CDR1 MNHEY and CDR2 SMNVEV (reference sequence). This CDR3 comprises 14 residues. Trimming took off 0 bases at V and 6 bases at J, with 12 bases between the two ends. CDR3 nucleotide sequence: TGTGCCAGCAGTTTATCGAACGGTCGGCGCGAGCAGTACTTC. As protein: CASSLSNGRREQYF.

The chain couples TRBV2 to TRBJ1-1; a possible D gene is TRBD1 (6 bases). The V gene's germline CDR1 is SNHLY and CDR2 FYNNEI. The CDR3 loop spans 13 amino acids. The germline V and J ends were trimmed by 4 bases and 7 bases, with 13 bases remaining between them. This chain's CDR3 is CASSGGGLGEAFF. CDR3 DNA: TGTGCCAGCAGTGGTGGGGGGCTGGGTGAAGCTTTCTTT. Combining the CDR3 with reference TRBV2 and TRBJ1-1 gives the whole variable domain EPEVTQTPSHQVTQMGQEVILRCVPISNHLYFYWYRQILGQKVEFLVSFYNNEISEKSEIFDDQFSVERPDGSNFTLKIRSTKLEDSAMYFCASSGGGLGEAFFGQGTRLTVV.